This T cell receptor beta chain was documented in a study of T-cell reconstitution after alpha-beta-depleted transplantation in children. Unique molecular identifiers were built into the TCRbeta library. Via MiXCR, TCRdb re-called the PCR reads, giving one row per CDR3 protein. The profile shows a few hundred thousand distinct CDR3 sequences, under 13% of them singletons. This clonotype showed up many times. Germline CDR1 and CDR2: LGHNA and YNFKEQ. CDR3 size: 15 residues. V lost 2 bases, J lost 4 bases, and 7 bases stayed unmatched. The TCR was taken from a human donor who donated a stem cell graft to a child with acute lymphoblastic leukemia. The sample consisted of PBMCs from the stem cell graft donor, taken from the stem cell graft. The chain joins TRBV4-2 to TRBJ2-7; 8 bases align to TRBD1. CDR3 sequence: CASSQSGQGMYEQYF. The DNA for the CDR3 is TGTGCCAGCAGCCAATCCGGACAGGGTATGTACGAGCAGTACTTC.